This TCR beta chain emerged from a study of regulatory T cells in long-lasting Graves disease. Overall study: Persistent cases were those of Graves' disease that involved over 5 years of antithyroid drugs with positive TSH receptor antibodies.

About this clonotype: The antigen is not known. It may be a read error: a sequence one base away is much more abundant.

Time point: persistent/refractory GD, antithyroid drugs over 5 years with positive TRAb. Following extraction of RNA from PBMCs, that RNA was used to make the TCR library. Study-wide results and limits: Persistent Graves' patients showed a TCR diversity that was lower than that of newly diagnosed ones. Under persistent disease, TRBV28, TRBJ1-2 and TRBJ2-5 were used preferentially. Patients with persistent disease shared 2,741 public clonotypes, outpacing the approximately 950 shared by new patients.

From germline, CDR1 is MDHEN and CDR2 SYDVKM. The CDR3 has 16 amino acids. Arm-PCR with iRepertoire HTBI primers amplified the CDR3 regions for these TCR beta libraries. TCRdb re-called the multiplex PCR reads with MiXCR, one entry per CDR3 protein. The sample includes fewer than 550,000 distinct CDR3 sequences, 20% to 25% of them seen just once. This clonotype was sampled from a female donor with Graves disease. The genes are TRBV28 and TRBJ1-1, with a tentative D call TRBD1 (6 bases). The material sequenced was peripheral blood mononuclear cells (PBMCs), taken when the disease was refractory, from a patient treated with antithyroid drugs. CDR3 amino acids: CASSLPAGAGNTEASF. The CDR3 coding sequence is TGTGCCAGCAGTTTACCGGCAGGGGCGGGGAACACTGAAGCTTCCTTT. The full variable domain, with the rest looked up from reference TRBV28 and TRBJ1-1, is DVKVTQSSRYLVKRTGEKVFLECVQDMDHENMFWYRQDPGLGLRLIYFSYDVKMKEKGDIPEGYSVSREKKERFSLILESASTNQTSMYLCASSLPAGAGNTEASFGQGTRLTVV.